The source of this TCR beta chain is a study of shared T cell receptors in the human thymus. Germline CDR1 LGHNA, CDR2 YSLEER. The V and J ends lost 0 bases and 1 base respectively, with 9 bases between them. This CDR3 has 15 residues. Here immunoSEQ multiplex PCR was the method, and the copy in TCRdb shows in-frame clones only, minus some. The data contain hundreds of thousands of clones, roughly 74% of them seen just once; the ten biggest clones take up 0.01% to 0.015%. These same data were also listed under a study on human thymus T cells. As that report states: Thymus tissue for the work was resected from patients undergoing corrective heart surgery. Highly overlapping thymic repertoires among unrelated individuals were reported in related research.

The material sequenced was thymocytes. The TCR originated in a boy in the first two years of life with a congenital heart defect. The rearrangement joins TRBV4-3 to TRBJ1-1; D unresolved. The CDR3 loop reads CASSQEGGTNTEAFF. In nucleotides, the CDR3 is TGCGCCAGCAGCCAAGAGGGAGGAACGAACACTGAAGCTTTCTTT.